Below are 8 T cell receptor beta chains sequenced from a single sample in a study of cytomegalovirus exposure and HLA in healthy donors. The PCR used 60 Vbeta and 13 Jbeta primers. Sequenced by immunoSEQ multiplex PCR; TCRdb stores in-frame clones only, minus some. The table shows over 150,000 clones, with 84% occurring only once. Material for sequencing was PBMCs. The receptors here all came from a girl aged 5-17 years in good health and CMV-seropositive.

The J gene is TRBJ2-1, the V gene TRBV7-9, with a weak D call TRBD2 (6 bases). Germline CDR1 is SEHNR and CDR2 is FQNEAQ (reference sequence). The CDR3 extends over 13 amino acids. V was clipped by 8 bases and J by 4 bases, with 12 bases between them. CDR3 bases: TGTGCCAGCTCTCCCCGGGAGTACAATGAGCAGTTCTTC. Its translation: CASSPREYNEQFF.

This clone was observed once. The J gene is TRBJ2-5, the V gene TRBV7-9; 7 bases agree with TRBD2. V gave up 8 bases and J gave up 4 bases; unmatched junction bases: 4. Germline assignment: CDR1 SEHNR and CDR2 FQNEAQ (reference sequence). The CDR3 totals 12 residues. CDR3 DNA sequence: TGTGCCAGCTTGGCGGGGGTAGAGACCCAGTACTTC. This encodes CASLAGVETQYF. The entire variable domain, with the rest obtained from reference TRBV7-9 and TRBJ2-5, is as follows: DTGVSQNPRHKITKRGQNVTFRCDPISEHNRLYWYRQTLGQGPEFLTYFQNEAQLEKSRLLSDRFSAERPKGSFSTLEIQRTEQGDSAMYLCASLAGVETQYFGPGTRLLVL.

The chain carries TRBV19 and TRBJ1-1; D possibly corresponds to TRBD1 (5 bases). With 5 bases removed from V and 9 bases from J, the gap between germline ends came to 22 bases. Per the germline V gene, CDR1 is LNHDA and CDR2 is SQIVND (reference sequence). The CDR3 consists of 15 residues. The CDR3 DNA sequence: TGTGCCAGTAGTGTATCCGGGACTCTACCCTTGAAAGCTTTCTTT. Protein product: CASSVSGTLPLKAFF. Filled out from reference TRBV19 and TRBJ1-1, the complete variable domain reads DGGITQSPKYLFRKEGQNVTLSCEQNLNHDAMYWYRQDPGQGLRLIYYSQIVNDFQKGDIAEGYSVSREKKESFPLTVTSAQKNPTAFYLCASSVSGTLPLKAFFGQGTRLTVV.

V gene TRBV11-2 combines with J gene TRBJ2-7, with TRBD2 identical over 7 bases. With V trimmed by 2 bases and J by 4 bases, 5 bases remained unmatched. The CDR3 totals 14 residues. Germline V CDR1 and CDR2: SGHAT, FQNNGV. The CDR3 DNA reads TGTGCCAGCAGCTTAAGGGGAGGGAATTACGAGCAGTACTTC. Translated, it gives CASSLRGGNYEQYF.

This CDR3 reads CASSLIRGIRETQYF. The CDR3 DNA reads as TGTGCCAGCAGCCTTATCCGGGGGATACGAGAGACCCAGTACTTC. The chain combines TRBV14 with TRBJ2-5; perhaps TRBD2 as D (6 bases). Trimming took off 4 bases at V and 4 bases at J, with 16 bases between the two ends. This CDR3 is 15 amino acids long. In germline, CDR1 is SGHDN, CDR2 FVKESK. The full variable domain, completed using reference TRBV14 and TRBJ2-5, is EAGVTQFPSHSVIEKGQTVTLRCDPISGHDNLYWYRRVMGKEIKFLLHFVKESKQDESGMPNNRFLAERTGGTYSTLKVQPAELEDSGVYFCASSLIRGIRETQYFGPGTRLLVL.

CDR3 residues: CASTLSGSAYEQYF. DNA for the CDR3: TGTGCCAGTACTCTCTCGGGTTCCGCCTACGAGCAGTACTTC. The chain couples TRBV19 to TRBJ2-7, with D uncertain. The ends were cut back, 7 bases at V and 2 bases at J, with 15 bases in the middle. The CDR3 sequence is 14 residues long. CDR1 is LNHDA, CDR2 SQIVND, per germline (reference sequence).

The chain uses TRBV5-4 and TRBJ1-1, with unresolved D. Germline V lookup: CDR1 SGHNT, CDR2 YYREEE (reference sequence). V dropped 4 bases and J dropped 6 bases, with 7 bases sitting between them. CDR3 length: 11 residues. This CDR3 reads CASSRAAEAFF. For the CDR3, the DNA is TGTGCCAGCAGCCGCGCCGCTGAAGCTTTCTTT.

The chain is built from TRBV7-9 and TRBJ2-6; D is uncertain. The CDR3 is 18 amino acids. Germline CDR1 is SEHNR and CDR2 is FQNEAQ (reference sequence). V lost 5 bases to trimming and J lost 1 base, with 18 bases between them. CDR3 sequence: CASSRPAAFLSGANVLTF. CDR3 coding DNA: TGTGCCAGCAGCCGACCGGCAGCGTTCCTTTCTGGGGCCAACGTCCTGACTTTC.